This TCR beta chain was observed in a study of blood T cell repertoires in COVID-19. The wider study: Sites across the United States, Italy and Spain contributed samples from acute and convalescent COVID-19. In each case, the material was cDNA or gDNA derived from T cells, B-cell-depleted T cells, or PBMCs.

Germline CDR1 SGHNT, CDR2 YYREEE (reference sequence). Deletions cut 6 bases from V and 4 bases from J, with 13 bases between. This CDR3 is 13 amino acids long. Methods used by the authors: Amplification with reference gene primers provided the estimates of nucleated cell counts. The table came from immunoSEQ multiplex PCR; TCRdb's copy has only in-frame clones and leaves some out. V, J and clone size are taken as reported in that table, and D and trimming were inferred from the DNA itself. The table lists tens of thousands of clones, 80% to 90% of them singletons. Sequenced sample: peripheral blood. The receptor was derived from a man between 60 and 75 years old with acute or convalescent COVID-19. The chain is built from TRBV5-4 and TRBJ1-1, with unresolved D. CDR3 bases: TGTGCCAGCACCCTTGGAGGTCTCACTGAAGCTTTCTTT. It is translated as CASTLGGLTEAFF.